A single sample is the source of the 8 T cell receptor beta chains below, sequenced in a study of shared T cell receptors in the human thymus. The method was immunoSEQ multiplex PCR; TCRdb's version includes in-frame clones alone and lacks a portion of them. This table holds approximately 490,000 clones, around three quarters found once. This sample was also put to use in a study of human thymus T cells.

The material sequenced was thymocytes. Receptor source: a boy less than two years old with a congenital heart defect.

The rearrangement uses TRBV7-6 and TRBJ2-3; TRBD2 matches 7 bases. V gave up 7 bases and J gave up 2 bases; unmatched junction bases: 3. The CDR3 length is 13 residues. Germline CDR1 reads SGHVS; CDR2 reads FNYEAQ. The CDR3 DNA reads as TGTGCCAGCACCCGGGAGGACACAGATACGCAGTATTTT. This codes for CASTREDTDTQYF.

V usage is TRBV29-1 and J usage is TRBJ2-1; possible D gene TRBD1, 5 bases. Trimming pared 7 bases from V and 7 bases from J, leaving 20 bases between. Germline V lookup: CDR1 SQVTM, CDR2 ANQGSEA. CDR3 size: 14 residues. The CDR3 region is CSAQRRGWGNEQFF. The CDR3 DNA reads TGCAGCGCCCAACGAAGGGGTTGGGGAAATGAGCAGTTCTTC.

This clone was seen only once. V is TRBV9 and J is TRBJ2-7; 11 bases match TRBD2. Germline loops: CDR1 SGDLS, CDR2 YYNGEE. V lost 4 bases to trimming and J lost 5 bases; unmatched junction nucleotides: 8. There are 15 residues in the CDR3. The CDR3 DNA follows: TGTGCCAGCAGCCCCTCACTAGCGGGAGCAAACGAGCAGTACTTC. This codes for CASSPSLAGANEQYF.

This chain connects TRBV29-1 to TRBJ1-2, with a tentative D call TRBD1 (5 bases). Trimming took off 7 bases at V and 8 bases at J, with 11 bases between the two ends. Germline V gene data show CDR1 as SQVTM and CDR2 as ANQGSEA. The length of the CDR3 is 10 residues. For the CDR3, the DNA is TGCAGCGGGGGGGGAGAGGGCTACACCTTC. The encoded protein is CSGGGEGYTF.

The V and J genes are TRBV28 and TRBJ2-3, with D maybe TRBD2 (6 bases). Deletions cut 6 bases from V and 4 bases from J, with 26 bases between. The CDR3 sequence is 18 residues long. The germline gives CDR1 MDHEN, CDR2 SYDVKM. CDR3 region: CASRVPYRVAASADTQYF. The CDR3 nucleotides read TGTGCCAGCAGAGTTCCTTACCGGGTGGCGGCTAGCGCAGATACGCAGTATTTT.

The rearrangement joins TRBV29-1 to TRBJ2-7; the D gene is possibly TRBD2 (6 bases). CDR1 is SQVTM and CDR2 is ANQGSEA in the germline V gene. The CDR3 runs to 13 residues. V lost 1 base and J 7 bases, leaving 14 bases between the germline ends. The CDR3 here is CSVEGSKEGEQYF. The CDR3 DNA sequence: TGCAGCGTTGAAGGGTCCAAGGAGGGGGAGCAGTACTTC.

The genes are TRBV2 and TRBJ1-1; possible D gene TRBD1, 6 bases. Trimming left V 9 bases short and J 5 bases short, with 13 bases between. The CDR3 length is 12 residues. CDR1 and CDR2 from the germline V gene are SNHLY and FYNNEI. The CDR3 is CARDRCLTEAFF. Here the CDR3 DNA reads TGTGCCAGAGACAGGTGCCTGACTGAAGCTTTCTTT.

This chain links TRBV10-3 with TRBJ2-2; D is perhaps TRBD1 (6 bases). CDR1 and CDR2 from the germline V gene are ENHRY and SYGVKD. CDR3 size: 14 residues. The ends were cut back, 6 bases at V and 4 bases at J, with 12 bases in the middle. CDR3: CAIRNARGTGELFF. The CDR3 DNA sequence: TGTGCCATCAGGAATGCCAGGGGCACCGGGGAGCTGTTTTTT.